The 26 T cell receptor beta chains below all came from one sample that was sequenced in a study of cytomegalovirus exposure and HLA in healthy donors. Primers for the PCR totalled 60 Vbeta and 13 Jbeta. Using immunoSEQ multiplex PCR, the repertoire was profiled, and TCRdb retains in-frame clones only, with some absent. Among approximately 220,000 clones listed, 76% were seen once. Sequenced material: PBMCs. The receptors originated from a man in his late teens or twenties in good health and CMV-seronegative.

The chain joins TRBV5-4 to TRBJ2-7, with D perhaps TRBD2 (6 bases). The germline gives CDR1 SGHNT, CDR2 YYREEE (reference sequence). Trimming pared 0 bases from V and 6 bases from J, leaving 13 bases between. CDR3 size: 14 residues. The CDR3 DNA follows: TGTGCCAGCAGCTTGGACCCGCTAGCGACCGAGCAGTACTTC. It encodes CASSLDPLATEQYF.

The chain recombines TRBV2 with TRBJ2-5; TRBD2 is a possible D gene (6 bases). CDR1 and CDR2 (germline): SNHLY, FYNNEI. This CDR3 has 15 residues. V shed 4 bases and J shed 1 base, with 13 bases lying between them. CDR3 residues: CASSVSAGRQETQYF. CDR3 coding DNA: TGTGCCAGCAGTGTGAGCGCGGGACGCCAAGAGACCCAGTACTTC. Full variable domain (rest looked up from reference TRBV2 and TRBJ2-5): EPEVTQTPSHQVTQMGQEVILRCVPISNHLYFYWYRQILGQKVEFLVSFYNNEISEKSEIFDDQFSVERPDGSNFTLKIRSTKLEDSAMYFCASSVSAGRQETQYFGPGTRLLVL.

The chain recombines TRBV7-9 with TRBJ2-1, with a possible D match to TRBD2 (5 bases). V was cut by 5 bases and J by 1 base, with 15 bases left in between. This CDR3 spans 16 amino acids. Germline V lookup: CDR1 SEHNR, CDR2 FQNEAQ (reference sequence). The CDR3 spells CASSSSGGVSYNEQFF. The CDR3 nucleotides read TGTGCCAGCAGCAGCTCCGGAGGCGTATCCTACAATGAGCAGTTCTTC.

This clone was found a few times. The CDR3 nucleotides are TGCGCCAGCAGCTTGGAAGGGGATTCTTTTGGGGCCAACGTCCTGACTTTC. It translates to CASSLEGDSFGANVLTF. The V and J genes are TRBV5-1 and TRBJ2-6; D is possibly TRBD1 (5 bases). CDR1 is SGHRS and CDR2 is YFSETQ in the germline V gene. With 0 bases removed from V and 3 bases from J, the gap between germline ends came to 13 bases. The CDR3 loop spans 17 amino acids.

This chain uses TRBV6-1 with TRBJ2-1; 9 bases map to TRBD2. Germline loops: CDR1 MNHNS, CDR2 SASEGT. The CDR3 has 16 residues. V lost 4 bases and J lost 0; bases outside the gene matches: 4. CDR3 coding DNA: TGTGCCAGCAGTGCGGGACTAGCAGTCTCCTACAATGAGCAGTTCTTC. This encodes CASSAGLAVSYNEQFF.

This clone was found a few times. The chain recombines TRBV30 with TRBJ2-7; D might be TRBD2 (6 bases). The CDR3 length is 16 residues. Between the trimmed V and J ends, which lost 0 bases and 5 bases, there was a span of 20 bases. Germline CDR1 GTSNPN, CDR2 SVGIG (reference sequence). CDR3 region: CAWSVWGTPLENEQYF. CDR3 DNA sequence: TGTGCCTGGAGTGTATGGGGGACTCCGCTCGAGAACGAGCAGTACTTC.

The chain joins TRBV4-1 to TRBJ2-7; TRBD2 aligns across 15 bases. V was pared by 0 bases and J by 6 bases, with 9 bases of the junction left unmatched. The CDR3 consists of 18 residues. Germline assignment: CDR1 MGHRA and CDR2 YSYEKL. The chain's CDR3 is CASSQDRGTGLAGGEQYF. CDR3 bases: TGCGCCAGCAGCCAAGATCGGGGGACGGGACTAGCGGGAGGCGAGCAGTACTTC.

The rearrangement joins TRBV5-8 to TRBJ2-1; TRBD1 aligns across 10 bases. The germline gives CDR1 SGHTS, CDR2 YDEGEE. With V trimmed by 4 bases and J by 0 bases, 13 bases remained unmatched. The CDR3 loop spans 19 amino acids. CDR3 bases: TGTGCCAGCAGCCCGGGGACAGGGGCATGGGAGAGCTCCTACAATGAGCAGTTCTTC. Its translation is CASSPGTGAWESSYNEQFF.

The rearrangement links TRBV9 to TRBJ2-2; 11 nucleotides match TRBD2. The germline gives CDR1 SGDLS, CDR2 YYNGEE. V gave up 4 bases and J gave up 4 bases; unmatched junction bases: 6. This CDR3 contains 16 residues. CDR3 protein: CASSHTSGSLTGELFF. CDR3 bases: TGTGCCAGCAGCCATACTAGCGGGAGTCTCACCGGGGAGCTGTTTTTT.

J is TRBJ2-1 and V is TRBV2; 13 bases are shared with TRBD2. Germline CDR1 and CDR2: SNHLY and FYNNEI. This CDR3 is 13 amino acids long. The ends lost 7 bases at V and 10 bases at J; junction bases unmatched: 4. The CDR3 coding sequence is TGTGCCAGCACCCAGGGACTAGCGGGGGAGCAGTTCTTC. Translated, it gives CASTQGLAGEQFF. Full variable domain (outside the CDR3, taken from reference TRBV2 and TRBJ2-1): EPEVTQTPSHQVTQMGQEVILRCVPISNHLYFYWYRQILGQKVEFLVSFYNNEISEKSEIFDDQFSVERPDGSNFTLKIRSTKLEDSAMYFCASTQGLAGEQFFGPGTRLTVL.

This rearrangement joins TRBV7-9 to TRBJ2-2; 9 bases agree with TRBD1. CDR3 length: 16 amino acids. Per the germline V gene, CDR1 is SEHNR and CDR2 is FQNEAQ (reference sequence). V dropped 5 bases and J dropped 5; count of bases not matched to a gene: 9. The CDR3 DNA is TGTGCCAGCAGCAAACAGGGGGCGCGTGGTACCGGGGAGCTGTTTTTT. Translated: CASSKQGARGTGELFF.

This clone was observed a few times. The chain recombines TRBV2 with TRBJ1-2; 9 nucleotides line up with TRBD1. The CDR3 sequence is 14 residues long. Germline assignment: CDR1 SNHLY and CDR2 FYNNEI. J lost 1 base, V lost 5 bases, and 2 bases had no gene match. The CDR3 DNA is TGTGCCAGCAGTTGGGACAGGGTTAACTATGGCTACACCTTC. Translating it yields CASSWDRVNYGYTF.

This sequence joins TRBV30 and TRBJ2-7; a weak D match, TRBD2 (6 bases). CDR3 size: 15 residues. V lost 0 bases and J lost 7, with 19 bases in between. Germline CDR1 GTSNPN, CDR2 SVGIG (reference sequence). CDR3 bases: TGTGCCTGGAGTGTACAGTCAGGTGGCGCGGGAGAGCAGTACTTC. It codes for CAWSVQSGGAGEQYF.

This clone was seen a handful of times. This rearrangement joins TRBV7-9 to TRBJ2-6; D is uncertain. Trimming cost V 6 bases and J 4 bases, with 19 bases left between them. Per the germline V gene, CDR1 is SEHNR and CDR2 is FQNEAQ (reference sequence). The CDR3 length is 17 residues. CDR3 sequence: CASRFPSSPEGANVLTF. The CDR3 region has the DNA TGTGCCAGCAGGTTTCCCTCAAGCCCCGAAGGGGCCAACGTCCTGACTTTC.

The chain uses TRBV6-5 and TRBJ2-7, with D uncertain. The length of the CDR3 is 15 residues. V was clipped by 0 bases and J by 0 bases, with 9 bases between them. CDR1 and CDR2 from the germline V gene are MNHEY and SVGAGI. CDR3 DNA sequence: TGTGCCAGCAGTTACTCAACAGCCAGCTCCTACGAGCAGTACTTC. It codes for CASSYSTASSYEQYF.

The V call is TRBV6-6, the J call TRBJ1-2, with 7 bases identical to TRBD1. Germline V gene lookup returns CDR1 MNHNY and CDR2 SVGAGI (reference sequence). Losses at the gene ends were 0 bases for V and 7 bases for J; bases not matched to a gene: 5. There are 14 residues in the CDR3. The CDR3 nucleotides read TGTGCCAGCAGTTACTCAGGGGGCGCGATTGGCTACACCTTC. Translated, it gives CASSYSGGAIGYTF.

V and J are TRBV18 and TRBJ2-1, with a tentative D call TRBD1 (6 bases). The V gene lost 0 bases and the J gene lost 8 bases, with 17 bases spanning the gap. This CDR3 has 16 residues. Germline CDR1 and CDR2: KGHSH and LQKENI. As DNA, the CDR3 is TGTGCCAGCTCACCACCTTCAGGGAGTGGGGGCTATGAGCAGTTCTTC. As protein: CASSPPSGSGGYEQFF.

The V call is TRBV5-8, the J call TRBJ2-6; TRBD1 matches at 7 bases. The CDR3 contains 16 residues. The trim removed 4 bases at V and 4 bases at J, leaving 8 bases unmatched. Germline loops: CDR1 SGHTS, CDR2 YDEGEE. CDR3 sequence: CASSTGDSSGANVLTF. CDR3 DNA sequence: TGTGCCAGCAGCACCGGGGACAGCTCCGGGGCCAACGTCCTGACTTTC.

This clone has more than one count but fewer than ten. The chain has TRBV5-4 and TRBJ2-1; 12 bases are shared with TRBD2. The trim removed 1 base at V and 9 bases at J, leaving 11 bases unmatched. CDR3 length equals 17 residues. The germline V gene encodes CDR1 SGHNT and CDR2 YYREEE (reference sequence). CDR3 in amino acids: CASSLYRLAGGQGEQFF. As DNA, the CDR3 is TGTGCCAGCAGCTTGTACCGCCTAGCGGGAGGGCAGGGTGAGCAGTTCTTC.

The CDR3 region has the DNA TGTGCCAGTAGTATCCAATCTCTGGCAATCACTGAAGCTTTCTTT. Its protein is CASSIQSLAITEAFF. The chain links TRBV19 to TRBJ1-1; D is unresolved. CDR3 size: 15 residues. Between the trimmed V and J ends, which lost 3 bases and 4 bases, there was a span of 15 bases. Germline CDR1 reads LNHDA; CDR2 reads SQIVND (reference sequence).

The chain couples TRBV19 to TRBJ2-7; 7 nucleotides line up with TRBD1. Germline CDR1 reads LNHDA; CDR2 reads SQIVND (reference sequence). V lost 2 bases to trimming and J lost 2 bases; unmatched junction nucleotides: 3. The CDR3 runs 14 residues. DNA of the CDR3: TGTGCCAGTAGTATAAAGGGGGCCACCTACGAGCAGTACTTC. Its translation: CASSIKGATYEQYF.

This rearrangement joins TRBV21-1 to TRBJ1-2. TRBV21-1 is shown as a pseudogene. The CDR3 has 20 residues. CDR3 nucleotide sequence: TGTGCCAGCGGCCTACCTCCTCCCGGGGAACACTCCCTATATAACTATGGCTACACCTTC. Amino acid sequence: CASGLPPPGEHSLYNYGYTF.

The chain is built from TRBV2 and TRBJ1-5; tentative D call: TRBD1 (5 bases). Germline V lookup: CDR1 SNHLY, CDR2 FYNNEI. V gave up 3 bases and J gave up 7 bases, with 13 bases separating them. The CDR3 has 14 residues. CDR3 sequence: CASSDQGGKQPQHF. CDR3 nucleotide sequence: TGTGCCAGCAGTGATCAGGGTGGGAAACAGCCCCAGCATTTT.

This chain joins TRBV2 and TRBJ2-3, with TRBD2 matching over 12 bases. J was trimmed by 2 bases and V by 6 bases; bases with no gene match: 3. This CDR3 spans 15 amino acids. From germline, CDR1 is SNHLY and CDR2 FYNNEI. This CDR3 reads CASSGLAGNTDTQYF. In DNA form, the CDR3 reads TGTGCCAGCAGCGGACTAGCGGGGAACACAGATACGCAGTATTTT.

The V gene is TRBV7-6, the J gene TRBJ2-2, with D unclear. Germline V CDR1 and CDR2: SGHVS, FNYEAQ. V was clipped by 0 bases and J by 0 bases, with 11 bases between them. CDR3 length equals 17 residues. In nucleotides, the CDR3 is TGTGCCAGCAGCTTAGCCCTAGACCCTGCGAACACCGGGGAGCTGTTTTTT. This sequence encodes CASSLALDPANTGELFF.

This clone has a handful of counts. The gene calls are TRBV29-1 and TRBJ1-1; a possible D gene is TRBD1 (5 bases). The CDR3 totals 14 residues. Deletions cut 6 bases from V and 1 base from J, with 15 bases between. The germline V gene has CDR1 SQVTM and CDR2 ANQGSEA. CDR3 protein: CSVGWGGTNTEAFF. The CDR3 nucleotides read TGCAGCGTCGGATGGGGAGGGACGAACACTGAAGCTTTCTTT.